Each of the 28 T cell receptor beta chains below was sequenced from the same sample in a study of identical twins. MiXCR, applied by TCRdb to the 5' RACE reads, yields one record per CDR3 protein. The sample holds 210,000 or so distinct CDR3 sequences; roughly 7.5% are singletons and the top ten take more than 1.5%. The same sample was also used in a study of yellow fever vaccine responses in identical twins.

Sequencing was performed on memory (CD45RO+) T cells sorted from blood. Source of these receptors: a young woman in good health.

This chain joins TRBV30 and TRBJ2-2, with 7 bases identical to TRBD2. This CDR3 region has 15 residues. V gave up 2 bases and J gave up 5 bases; unmatched junction bases: 8. From germline, CDR1 is GTSNPN and CDR2 SVGIG (reference sequence). The DNA of the CDR3 is TGTGCCTGGAGTAACGGGAGGCCCCTGACCGGGGAGCTGTTTTTT. Encoded protein: CAWSNGRPLTGELFF.

As DNA, the CDR3 is TGCAGTGCTAGAGATCCGGAGGGGCCGGGGGATGAAGCTTTCTTT. It encodes CSARDPEGPGDEAFF. The chain combines TRBV20-1 with TRBJ1-1; D may be TRBD1 (5 bases). Germline V lookup: CDR1 DFQATT, CDR2 SNEGSKA (reference sequence). V was pared by 0 bases and J by 7 bases, with 18 bases between. The CDR3 consists of 15 residues.

This clonotype was counted many times. The chain couples TRBV5-1 to TRBJ2-5; the match to TRBD2 covers 8 bases. From germline, CDR1 is SGHRS and CDR2 YFSETQ. The ends lost 0 bases at V and 2 bases at J; junction bases unmatched: 6. The CDR3 runs to 16 residues. The CDR3 DNA sequence: TGCGCCAGCAGCTTGGATCCTAGCGGGCTGCAAGAGACCCAGTACTTC. It encodes CASSLDPSGLQETQYF.

This clonotype was observed a handful of times. CDR3 DNA sequence: TGCGCCAGCAGCCCTGGCTCTGGGATAGGGGAGCAGTACTTC. It yields the protein CASSPGSGIGEQYF. The chain employs TRBV5-1 and TRBJ2-7, with unresolved D. V was clipped by 4 bases and J by 7 bases, with 18 bases between them. Germline V gene lookup returns CDR1 SGHRS and CDR2 YFSETQ. This CDR3 is 14 amino acids long.

This clonotype showed up many times. The CDR3 region is CASSLALQNTEAFF. CDR3 in DNA: TGCGCCAGCAGCTTGGCCTTACAAAACACTGAAGCTTTCTTT. J is TRBJ1-1 and V is TRBV5-1; D gene uncertain. Per the germline V gene, CDR1 is SGHRS and CDR2 is YFSETQ. This CDR3 is built from 14 residues. Trimming took 0 bases from V and 2 from J, leaving 8 bases between them.

The rearrangement uses TRBV7-2 and TRBJ2-7, with D hard to call. The CDR3 sequence is 12 residues long. Germline V gene sequence: CDR1 SGHTA, CDR2 FQGNSA. Trimming cost V 5 bases and J 6 bases, with 11 bases left between them. CDR3 in amino acids: CASSLASGEQYF. The CDR3 coding sequence is TGTGCCAGCAGCCTCGCTTCCGGCGAGCAGTACTTC.

This clonotype was detected a few times. This chain uses TRBV6-4 with TRBJ2-1; TRBD2 matches at 10 bases. Germline CDR1 reads MRHNA; CDR2 reads SNTAGT. V was clipped by 5 bases and J by 5 bases; unmatched bases: 18. The CDR3 extends over 19 amino acids. CDR3 region: CASSHLPPGRTSGNNEQFF. As DNA, the CDR3 is TGTGCCAGCAGTCACCTACCCCCCGGCCGGACTAGCGGAAACAATGAGCAGTTCTTC.

This clonotype appeared a few times. The chain uses TRBV19 and TRBJ1-5; TRBD1 matches at 10 bases. Germline CDR1 reads LNHDA; CDR2 reads SQIVND (reference sequence). J lost 5 bases, V lost 3 bases, and 4 bases had no gene match. This CDR3 has 15 residues. CDR3 loop: CASSIDRGRDQPQHF. The CDR3 nucleotides are TGTGCCAGTAGTATTGACAGGGGGCGCGATCAGCCCCAGCATTTT.

This chain joins TRBV12-3 or TRBV12-4 and TRBJ2-4, with D perhaps matching TRBD1 (6 bases). The V end was cut by 6 bases, the J end by 0 bases, with 15 bases between. This CDR3 region has 16 residues. The CDR3 here is CASSYTTGAAKNIQYF. The CDR3 DNA is TGTGCCAGCAGCTATACGACAGGAGCAGCCAAAAACATTCAGTACTTC.

The gene calls are TRBV20-1 and TRBJ2-1; the D gene is possibly TRBD2 (6 bases). The CDR3 has 13 amino acids. Trimming took off 6 bases at V and 1 base at J, with 10 bases between the two ends. Germline assignment: CDR1 DFQATT and CDR2 SNEGSKA (reference sequence). The CDR3 sequence is CSATGVSYNEQFF. In DNA, the CDR3 is TGCAGTGCCACGGGAGTTTCCTACAATGAGCAGTTCTTC.

A few counts support this clonotype. The chain uses TRBV12-3 or TRBV12-4 and TRBJ2-7; TRBD2 aligns across 9 bases. There are 16 residues in the CDR3. Trimming took 7 bases from V and 3 from J; bases not matched to a gene: 13. DNA for the CDR3: TGTGCCAGCAACCTCTCAGGGCGCGGGGGGGTCTACGAGCAGTACTTC. Its protein product is CASNLSGRGGVYEQYF.

In its sample, this clonotype was seen many times. The J gene is TRBJ2-7, the V gene TRBV27, with TRBD1 matching over 9 bases. The germline V gene has CDR1 MNHEY and CDR2 SMNVEV (reference sequence). The V gene end was trimmed by 5 bases and the J gene end by 0 bases; junction bases not matched to a gene: 5. The length of the CDR3 is 15 residues. In nucleotides, the CDR3 is TGTGCCAGCAGTCTAAAACAGGGGGCCTCCTACGAGCAGTACTTC. Translation: CASSLKQGASYEQYF.

This clonotype has only a few counts. The chain recombines TRBV7-6 with TRBJ1-2, with 7 bases fitting TRBD1. J was trimmed by 1 base and V by 2 bases; bases with no gene match: 13. Germline V lookup: CDR1 SGHVS, CDR2 FNYEAQ. The CDR3 is 18 residues long. CDR3 nucleotide sequence: TGTGCCAGCAGCTTATTAGCCATCGGGACAGAAGTTAACTATGGCTACACCTTC. Encoded protein: CASSLLAIGTEVNYGYTF.

This clonotype was counted ten times or more. The chain recombines TRBV7-9 with TRBJ2-1; D possibly corresponds to TRBD2 (6 bases). The CDR3 is made up of 14 amino acids. V was trimmed by 0 bases and J by 5 bases, leaving 8 bases between them. The germline V gene encodes CDR1 SEHNR and CDR2 FQNEAQ (reference sequence). CDR3 residues: CASSLAGGDNEQFF. CDR3 coding DNA: TGTGCCAGCAGCTTAGCGGGAGGAGACAATGAGCAGTTCTTC.

This rearrangement joins TRBV28 to TRBJ2-1, with D hard to call. CDR1 and CDR2 from the germline V gene are MDHEN and SYDVKM. This CDR3 contains 11 residues. V lost 5 bases and J lost 13, with 12 bases in between. The CDR3 region has the DNA TGTGCCAGCAGTGCTGCGATACGCCAGTTCTTC. It specifies CASSAAIRQFF.

The chain employs TRBV15 and TRBJ1-4; D not resolved. The germline V gene encodes CDR1 LNHNV and CDR2 YYDKDF (reference sequence). The length of the CDR3 is 13 residues. The ends were cut back, 4 bases at V and 5 bases at J, with 8 bases in the middle. The CDR3 protein is CATSINLNEKLFF. The CDR3 DNA reads TGTGCCACCAGCATCAACCTGAATGAAAAACTGTTTTTT.

V and J are TRBV5-1 and TRBJ1-2, with D tentatively TRBD1 (5 bases). The germline V gene has CDR1 SGHRS and CDR2 YFSETQ. The length of the CDR3 is 14 residues. V was trimmed by 5 bases and J by 4 bases, leaving 15 bases between them. The CDR3 DNA reads TGCGCCAGCAGTTGGGACCTTCAGCGCTATGGCTACACCTTC. Translation gives CASSWDLQRYGYTF. Using reference TRBV5-1 and TRBJ1-2 for the parts outside the CDR3, the full variable domain is KAGVTQTPRYLIKTRGQQVTLSCSPISGHRSVSWYQQTPGQGLQFLFEYFSETQRNKGNFPGRFSGRQFSNSRSEMNVSTLELGDSALYLCASSWDLQRYGYTFGSGTRLTVV.

The rearrangement joins TRBV14 to TRBJ2-7, with 10 positions matching TRBD2. Germline V gives CDR1 SGHDN, CDR2 FVKESK. CDR3 size: 14 residues. Trimming at V came to 1 base and at J to 7 bases, leaving 4 bases not matched to a gene. Here the CDR3 DNA reads TGTGCCAGCAGCCAAGCAGCACTAGCGGGGGAGCAGTACTTC. Protein: CASSQAALAGEQYF.

This sequence joins TRBV12-3 or TRBV12-4 and TRBJ2-1, with D tentatively TRBD2 (5 bases). V gave up 3 bases and J gave up 4 bases, with 10 bases separating them. CDR3 length: 14 residues. CDR3 in DNA: TGTGCCAGCAGTTTTGGGAGCGAATACAATGAGCAGTTCTTC. Protein: CASSFGSEYNEQFF.

V gene TRBV28 combines with J gene TRBJ2-7, with 8 bases lining up with TRBD1. Per the germline V gene, CDR1 is MDHEN and CDR2 is SYDVKM. There are 12 residues in the CDR3. Trimming removed 6 bases from V and 6 bases from J; junction bases left unmatched: 4. The CDR3 region is CASRSRGREQYF. The CDR3, as DNA: TGTGCCAGCAGATCCAGGGGGCGCGAGCAGTACTTC.

This clonotype showed up many times. The chain recombines TRBV29-1 with TRBJ2-2; TRBD2 matches at 11 bases. The germline V gene encodes CDR1 SQVTM and CDR2 ANQGSEA. V lost 5 bases to trimming and J lost 1 base; unmatched junction nucleotides: 18. This CDR3 region has 20 residues. CDR3 in DNA: TGCAGCGTTACCACAGGGTTAGCACTAGCGGGGGCCTTGAACACCGGGGAGCTGTTTTTT. Translated, it gives CSVTTGLALAGALNTGELFF.

The sample holds many counts of this clonotype. The V call is TRBV29-1, the J call TRBJ2-3; perhaps TRBD2 as D (5 bases). Germline V gives CDR1 SQVTM, CDR2 ANQGSEA. The CDR3 covers 14 residues. The V end lost 7 bases, the J end lost 5 bases, and 19 bases lay between the germline ends. CDR3 nucleotide sequence: TGCAGCGCTGAGAGGGTGACCTCGGGAGATACGCAGTATTTT. It codes for CSAERVTSGDTQYF.

This clonotype occurred many times. The V call is TRBV7-2, the J call TRBJ2-1; weak D call: TRBD1 (6 bases). Trimming left V 5 bases short and J 8 bases short, with 19 bases between. The CDR3 totals 15 residues. Germline V lookup: CDR1 SGHTA, CDR2 FQGNSA. The CDR3 spells CASSLPRTVEDEQFF. The CDR3 coding sequence is TGTGCCAGCAGCCTACCGAGGACAGTCGAGGATGAGCAGTTCTTC.

This clonotype was recorded a few times. This chain connects TRBV6-4 to TRBJ2-7; 7 bases are shared with TRBD2. V trimming: 2 bases; J trimming: 6 bases; junction bases outside the gene matches: 4. Germline V gene lookup returns CDR1 MRHNA and CDR2 SNTAGT. This CDR3 region has 13 residues. The DNA of the CDR3 is TGTGCCAGCAGTGACACCCCTAGCGGCGAGCAGTACTTC. This gives the protein CASSDTPSGEQYF.

This clonotype was seen many times. The chain employs TRBV12-3 or TRBV12-4 and TRBJ1-5; D call uncertain. The CDR3 spans 12 residues. Trimming took off 5 bases at V and 4 bases at J, with 6 bases between the two ends. For the CDR3, the DNA is TGTGCCAGCAGTCGACTAAATCAGCCCCAGCATTTT. Translation: CASSRLNQPQHF.

This clonotype was observed at least ten times. CDR3 region: CSARRIGPHYTEAFF. The CDR3, as DNA: TGCAGTGCTAGGCGGATCGGCCCACATTACACTGAAGCTTTCTTT. This chain links TRBV20-1 with TRBJ1-1; D call uncertain. Germline assignment: CDR1 DFQATT and CDR2 SNEGSKA (reference sequence). V was shortened by 3 bases and J by 3 bases, with 17 bases between the two germline ends. The length of the CDR3 is 15 residues.

This clonotype has a count of ten or more. The chain links TRBV18 to TRBJ2-5; D gene uncertain. The germline gives CDR1 KGHSH, CDR2 LQKENI. The ends were cut back, 2 bases at V and 8 bases at J, with 15 bases in the middle. This CDR3 is 14 amino acids long. The CDR3 nucleotides are TGTGCCAGCTCACCAGAAAGTAGCCCCGAAACCCAGTACTTC. Translation gives CASSPESSPETQYF. The full variable domain, its missing parts supplied by reference TRBV18 and TRBJ2-5, is NAGVMQNPRHLVRRRGQEARLRCSPMKGHSHVYWYRQLPEEGLKFMVYLQKENIIDESGMPKERFSAEFPKEGPSILRIQQVVRGDSAAYFCASSPESSPETQYFGPGTRLLVL.

This clonotype has a count of ten or more. CDR3 protein: CASSQGVGSGYNEQFF. CDR3 bases: TGTGCCAGCAGCCAAGGGGTCGGTAGCGGCTACAATGAGCAGTTCTTC. The genes are TRBV3-1 and TRBJ2-1; possible D gene TRBD2, 6 bases. Trimming took 1 base from V and 3 from J, leaving 13 bases between them. CDR3 length equals 16 residues. CDR1 is LGHDT and CDR2 is YNNKEL in the germline V gene (reference sequence).